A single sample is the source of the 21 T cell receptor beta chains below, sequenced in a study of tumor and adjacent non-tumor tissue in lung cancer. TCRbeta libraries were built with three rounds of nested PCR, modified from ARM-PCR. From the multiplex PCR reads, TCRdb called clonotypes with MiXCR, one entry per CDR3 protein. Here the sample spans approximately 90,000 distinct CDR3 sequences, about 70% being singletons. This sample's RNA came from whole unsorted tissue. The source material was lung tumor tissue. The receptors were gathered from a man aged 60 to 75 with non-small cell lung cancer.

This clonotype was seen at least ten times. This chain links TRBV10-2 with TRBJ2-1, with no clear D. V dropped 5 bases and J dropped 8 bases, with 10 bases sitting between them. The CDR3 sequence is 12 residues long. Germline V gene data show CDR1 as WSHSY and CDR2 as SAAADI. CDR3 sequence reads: CASSLVLYEQFF. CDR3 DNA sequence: TGCGCCAGCAGTCTGGTCCTATATGAGCAGTTCTTC.

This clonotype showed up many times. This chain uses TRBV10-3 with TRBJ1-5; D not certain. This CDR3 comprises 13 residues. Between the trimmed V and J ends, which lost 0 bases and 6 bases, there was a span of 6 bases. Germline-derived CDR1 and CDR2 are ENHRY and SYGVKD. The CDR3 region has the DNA TGTGCCATCAGTGAGTCGAAGGGTCAGCCCCAGCATTTT. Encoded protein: CAISESKGQPQHF.

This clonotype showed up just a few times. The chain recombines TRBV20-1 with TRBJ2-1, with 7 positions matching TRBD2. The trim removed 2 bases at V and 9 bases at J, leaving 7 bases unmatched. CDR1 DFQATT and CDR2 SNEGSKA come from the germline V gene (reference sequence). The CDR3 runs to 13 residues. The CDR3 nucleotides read TGCAGTGCTAGACCCCCAGGGAGGGGTGAGCAGTTCTTC. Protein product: CSARPPGRGEQFF.

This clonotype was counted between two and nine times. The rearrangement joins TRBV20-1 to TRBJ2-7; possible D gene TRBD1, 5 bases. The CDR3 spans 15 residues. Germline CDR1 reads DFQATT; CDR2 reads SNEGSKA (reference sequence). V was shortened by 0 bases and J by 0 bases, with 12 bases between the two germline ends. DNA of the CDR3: TGCAGTGCTAGAGACCGGACATTGAGCTCCTACGAGCAGTACTTC. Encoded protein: CSARDRTLSSYEQYF.

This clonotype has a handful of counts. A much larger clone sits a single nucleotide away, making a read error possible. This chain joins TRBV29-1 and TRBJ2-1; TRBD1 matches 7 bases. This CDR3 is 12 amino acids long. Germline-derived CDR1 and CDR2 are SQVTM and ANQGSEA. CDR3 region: CSVTTGIHEQSF. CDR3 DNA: TGCAGCGTCACGACAGGGATCCATGAGCAGTCCTTC.

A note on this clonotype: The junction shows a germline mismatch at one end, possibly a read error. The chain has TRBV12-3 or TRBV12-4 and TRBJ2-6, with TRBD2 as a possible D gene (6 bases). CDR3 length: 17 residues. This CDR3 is CFSSPGTSVSGANILTF. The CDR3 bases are TGTTTCAGCAGTCCTGGGACTTCTGTCTCTGGGGCCAACATCCTGACTTTC.

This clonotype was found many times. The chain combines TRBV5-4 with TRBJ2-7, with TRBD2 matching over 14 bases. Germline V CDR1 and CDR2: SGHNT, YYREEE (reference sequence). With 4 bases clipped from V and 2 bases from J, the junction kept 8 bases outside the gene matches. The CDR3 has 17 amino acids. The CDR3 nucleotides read TGTGCCAGCAGCCCGGAGGGACTAGCGGGAGCACCCTACGAGCAGTACTTC. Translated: CASSPEGLAGAPYEQYF.

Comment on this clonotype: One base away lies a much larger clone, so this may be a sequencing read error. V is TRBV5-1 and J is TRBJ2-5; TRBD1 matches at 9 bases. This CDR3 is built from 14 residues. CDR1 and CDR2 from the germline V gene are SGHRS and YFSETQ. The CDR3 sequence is CASSWDRVEDTQYF. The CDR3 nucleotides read TGCGCCAGCAGCTGGGACAGGGTGGAAGATACCCAGTACTTC.

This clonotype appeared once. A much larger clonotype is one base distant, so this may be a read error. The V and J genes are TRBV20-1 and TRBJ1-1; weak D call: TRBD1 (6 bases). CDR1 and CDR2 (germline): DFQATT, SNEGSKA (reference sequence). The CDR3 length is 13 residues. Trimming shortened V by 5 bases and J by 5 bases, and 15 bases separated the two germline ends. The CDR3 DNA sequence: TGCAGTGCTTGCCCTACAGGGTTGACTGAAGCTTTCTTT. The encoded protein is CSACPTGLTEAFF.

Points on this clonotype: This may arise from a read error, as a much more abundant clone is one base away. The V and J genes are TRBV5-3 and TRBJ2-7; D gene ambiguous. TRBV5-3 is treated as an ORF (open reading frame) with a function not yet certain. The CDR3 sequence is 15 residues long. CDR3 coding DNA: TGTGTCAGAAGCTTGGAAATCCTCTTTTCCTACGAGCAGTACTTC. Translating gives CVRSLEILFSYEQYF.

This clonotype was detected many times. In nucleotides, the CDR3 is TGCGCCAGCAGCCTCCATGTGGGACAGGTGGGAAAGGCCGGGGAGCTGTTTTTT. It codes for CASSLHVGQVGKAGELFF. The rearrangement links TRBV4-3 to TRBJ2-2, with 8 positions matching TRBD1. This CDR3 region has 18 residues. Germline V gene sequence: CDR1 LGHNA, CDR2 YSLEER. Germline trimming cut 4 bases from V and 6 bases from J; bases unmatched to any gene: 16.

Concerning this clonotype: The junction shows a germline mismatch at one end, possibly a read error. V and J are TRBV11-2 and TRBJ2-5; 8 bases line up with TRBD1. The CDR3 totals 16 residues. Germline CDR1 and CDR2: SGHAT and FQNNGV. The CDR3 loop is CTSSPPGTGDLETQYF. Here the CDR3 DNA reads TGTACCAGCAGTCCGCCCGGGACAGGCGATTTGGAGACCCAATACTTC.

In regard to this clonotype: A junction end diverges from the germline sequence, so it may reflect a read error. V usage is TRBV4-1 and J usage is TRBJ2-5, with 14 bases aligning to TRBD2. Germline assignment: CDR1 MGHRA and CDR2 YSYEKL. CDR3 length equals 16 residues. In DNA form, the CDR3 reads TGTGCCAGCAGCCAAGAGGGACTAGCGGGGGAAGAGAGCCAGTACTTC. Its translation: CASSQEGLAGEESQYF.

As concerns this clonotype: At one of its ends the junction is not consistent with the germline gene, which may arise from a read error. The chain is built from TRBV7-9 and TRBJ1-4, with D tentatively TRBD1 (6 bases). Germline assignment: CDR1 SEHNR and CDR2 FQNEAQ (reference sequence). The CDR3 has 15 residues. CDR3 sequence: CVSSQQTGTGEKLFF. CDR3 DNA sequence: TGTGTCAGCAGCCAACAAACAGGGACGGGGGAAAAACTGTTTTTT.

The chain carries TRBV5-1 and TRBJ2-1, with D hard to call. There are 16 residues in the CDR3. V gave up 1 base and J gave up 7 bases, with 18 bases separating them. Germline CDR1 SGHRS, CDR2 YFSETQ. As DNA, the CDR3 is TGCGCCAGCAGCTTGATCGCAAGGACGGTTAAGAATGAGCAGTTCTTC. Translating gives CASSLIARTVKNEQFF.

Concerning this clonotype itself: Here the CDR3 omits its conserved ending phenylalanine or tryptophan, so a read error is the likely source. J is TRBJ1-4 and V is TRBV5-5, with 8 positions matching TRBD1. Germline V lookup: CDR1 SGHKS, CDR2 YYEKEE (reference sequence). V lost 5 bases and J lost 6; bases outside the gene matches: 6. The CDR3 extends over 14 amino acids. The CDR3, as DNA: TGTGCCAGCAGTTTTCAGACAGGGGATGAAAAACTGTTTTCT. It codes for CASSFQTGDEKLFS.

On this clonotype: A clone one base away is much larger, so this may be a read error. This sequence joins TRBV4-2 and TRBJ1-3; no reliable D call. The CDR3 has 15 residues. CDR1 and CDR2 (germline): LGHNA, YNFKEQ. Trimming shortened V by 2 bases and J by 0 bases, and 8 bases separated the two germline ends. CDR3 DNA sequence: TGTGCCAGCAGCCAAACTATAATCTCTGGAAACACCATATATTTT. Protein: CASSQTIISGNTIYF.

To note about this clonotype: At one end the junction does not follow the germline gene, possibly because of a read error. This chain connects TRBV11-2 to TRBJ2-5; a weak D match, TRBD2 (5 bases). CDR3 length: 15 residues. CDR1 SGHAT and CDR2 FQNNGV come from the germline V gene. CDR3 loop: CASNLIPSGGETQYF. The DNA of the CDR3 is TGTGCCAGCAACTTAATCCCCTCAGGAGGAGAGACCCAGTACTTC.

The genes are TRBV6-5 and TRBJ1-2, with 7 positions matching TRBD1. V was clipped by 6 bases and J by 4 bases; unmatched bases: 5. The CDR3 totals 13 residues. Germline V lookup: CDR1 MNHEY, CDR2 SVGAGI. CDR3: CASRPEGAYGYTF. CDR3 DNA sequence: TGTGCCAGCAGACCCGAGGGGGCCTATGGCTACACCTTC.

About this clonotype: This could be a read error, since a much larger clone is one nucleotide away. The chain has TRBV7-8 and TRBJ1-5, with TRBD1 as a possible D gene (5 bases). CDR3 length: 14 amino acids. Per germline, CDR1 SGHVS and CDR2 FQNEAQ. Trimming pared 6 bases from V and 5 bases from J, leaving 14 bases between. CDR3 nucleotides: TGTGCCAGCAGATCAGGGACGTTCCATCAGCCCCAGCATTTT. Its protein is CASRSGTFHQPQHF.

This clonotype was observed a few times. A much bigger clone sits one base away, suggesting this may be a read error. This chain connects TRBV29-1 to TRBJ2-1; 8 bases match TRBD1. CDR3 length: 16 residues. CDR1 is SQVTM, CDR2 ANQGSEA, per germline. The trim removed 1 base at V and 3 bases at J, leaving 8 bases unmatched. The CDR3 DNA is TGCAGCGTTGAAGCAGTGAGGACAGGGTTCTACAATGAGCAGTTCTTC. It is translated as CSVEAVRTGFYNEQFF.